Reported below is one TCR beta chain. Its specificity is unknown. This specimen belongs to a study of Ad26.COV2.S vaccination and SARS-CoV-2 variants. Study summary: Intramuscular Ad26.COV2.S doses were given once or twice, 56 days apart. Findings of the study overall: Total T cell responses were possibly underestimated by TCR breadth and depth analyses. With respect to non-spike TCR breadth, vaccine and placebo recipients were similar.

Treatment denoted: 15 to 20 received Ad26.COV2.S at low or high dose, single or two shots; roughly five received placebo; per-sample allocation not given. Samples came from day 63 after the first vaccine or placebo injection. The study used a vaccine consisting of an Ad26 vector that expressed Wuhan-strain SARS-CoV-2 spike. Profiling relied on immunoSEQ multiplex PCR, and the TCRdb table lists in-frame clones only, not all of them. The table shows about 320,000 clones, with almost 90% occurring only once. V was clipped by 9 bases and J by 0 bases, with 11 bases between them. This CDR3 has 13 amino acids.

Here the sequenced sample was peripheral blood, taken in a trial of Ad26.COV2.S vaccine versus placebo. The chain uses TRBV12-3 or TRBV12-4 and TRBJ1-1; D ambiguous. This TCR was sampled from a person aged 18-60 years who received the Ad26.COV2.S COVID-19 vaccine or a placebo. As DNA, the CDR3 is TGTGCCAGTAAGGACGGCCTGAACACTGAAGCTTTCTTT. Translation: CASKDGLNTEAFF.